A selection of T cell receptor beta chains follows, all from one sample in a study of shared clonotypes between healthy human individuals. Here immunoSEQ multiplex PCR was the method, and the copy in TCRdb shows in-frame clones only, minus some. Of about 2,200,000 clones in the sample, 85% to 95% were seen once. The sequenced sample was naive CD8+ T cells from PBMCs. These receptors were obtained from a man younger than 35 in good health. Some clones in this sample may be carry-over from other donors' samples. CDR3s include the opening cysteine and the closing phenylalanine or tryptophan. A D gene is named only where the DNA matches it firmly. The listing skips clone size in some rows; elsewhere it reads once, few, many or a size class.

j_call: TRBJ2-1
cdr3_length: 17
d_call: TRBD2
v_call: TRBV9
clone_size: NA
cdr3_aa: CASSARPGLAGANEQFF
cdr3_nt: TGTGCCAGCAGCGCGCGACCGGGACTAGCGGGAGCGAATGAGCAGTTCTTC

j_call: TRBJ2-7
cdr3_length: 12
d_call: NA
v_call: TRBV28
clone_size: NA
cdr3_aa: CASQTASYEQYF
cdr3_nt: TGTGCCAGCCAGACTGCCTCCTACGAGCAGTACTTC

j_call: TRBJ1-4
cdr3_length: 16
d_call: TRBD1
v_call: TRBV7-8
clone_size: NA
cdr3_aa: CASSPGTGGYREKLFF
cdr3_nt: TGTGCCAGCAGCCCCGGGACAGGGGGTTATCGAGAAAAACTGTTTTTT

j_call: TRBJ2-3
cdr3_length: 13
d_call: NA
v_call: TRBV7-2
clone_size: NA
cdr3_aa: CASSLVSGDTQYF
cdr3_nt: TGTGCCAGCAGCTTAGTGTCCGGAGATACGCAGTATTTT

j_call: TRBJ2-3
cdr3_length: 17
d_call: TRBD1
v_call: TRBV11-1
clone_size: NA
cdr3_aa: CASSLVGGQGVKDTQYF
cdr3_nt: TGTGCCAGCAGCTTAGTAGGCGGGCAGGGGGTAAAGGATACGCAGTATTTT

j_call: TRBJ2-5
cdr3_length: 13
d_call: NA
v_call: TRBV6-5
clone_size: NA
cdr3_aa: CASSPENQETQYF
cdr3_nt: TGTGCCAGCAGTCCAGAAAACCAAGAGACCCAGTACTTC

j_call: TRBJ2-1
cdr3_length: 17
d_call: NA
v_call: TRBV5-1
clone_size: NA
cdr3_aa: CASSLGSGLVSYNEQFF
cdr3_nt: TGCGCCAGCAGCTTGGGAAGCGGTCTTGTCTCCTACAATGAGCAGTTCTTC

j_call: TRBJ2-5
cdr3_length: 13
d_call: NA
v_call: TRBV2
clone_size: NA
cdr3_aa: CASSEGGRETQYF
cdr3_nt: TGTGCCAGCAGTGAAGGAGGGAGAGAGACCCAGTACTTC

j_call: TRBJ2-3
cdr3_length: 15
d_call: TRBD2
v_call: TRBV27
clone_size: NA
cdr3_aa: CASSLFPSGSDTQYF
cdr3_nt: TGTGCCAGCAGTTTATTTCCTAGCGGGAGTGATACGCAGTATTTT

j_call: TRBJ2-1
cdr3_length: 17
d_call: TRBD2
v_call: TRBV28
clone_size: NA
cdr3_aa: CASSGRTSGSIGNEQFF
cdr3_nt: TGTGCCAGCAGCGGTCGGACTAGCGGGAGTATCGGCAATGAGCAGTTCTTC

j_call: TRBJ1-3
cdr3_length: 16
d_call: TRBD1
v_call: TRBV6-4
clone_size: NA
cdr3_aa: CASSGPDRGSGNTIYF
cdr3_nt: TGTGCCAGCAGTGGCCCGGACAGGGGTTCTGGAAACACCATATATTTT

j_call: TRBJ2-7
cdr3_length: 13
d_call: NA
v_call: TRBV30
clone_size: once
cdr3_aa: CAWNRPGTYEQYF
cdr3_nt: TGTGCCTGGAATCGGCCAGGGACCTACGAGCAGTACTTC

j_call: TRBJ2-7
cdr3_length: 15
d_call: TRBD2
v_call: TRBV5-5
clone_size: NA
cdr3_aa: CASSLWASGSYEQYF
cdr3_nt: TGTGCCAGCAGCTTGTGGGCTAGCGGGAGCTACGAGCAGTACTTC

j_call: TRBJ1-5
cdr3_length: 16
d_call: NA
v_call: TRBV4-2
clone_size: NA
cdr3_aa: CASSQGRLYSNQPQHF
cdr3_nt: TGTGCCAGCAGCCAAGGACGGCTTTATAGCAATCAGCCCCAGCATTTT

j_call: TRBJ1-1
cdr3_length: 16
d_call: TRBD1
v_call: TRBV5-1
clone_size: NA
cdr3_aa: CASSPGPDRANTEAFF
cdr3_nt: TGCGCCAGCAGCCCTGGGCCGGACAGGGCGAACACTGAAGCTTTCTTT

j_call: TRBJ2-5
cdr3_length: 15
d_call: TRBD2
v_call: TRBV7-9
clone_size: NA
cdr3_aa: CASSLVPSGRETQYF
cdr3_nt: TGTGCCAGCAGCTTAGTTCCTAGCGGGAGGGAGACCCAGTACTTC

j_call: TRBJ2-5
cdr3_length: 13
d_call: NA
v_call: TRBV7-6
clone_size: once
cdr3_aa: CASSFRLRETQYF
cdr3_nt: TGTGCCAGCAGCTTTAGGCTCCGAGAGACCCAGTACTTC

j_call: TRBJ1-1
cdr3_length: 15
d_call: NA
v_call: TRBV12-2
clone_size: NA
cdr3_aa: CASRLHRGPYTEAFF
cdr3_nt: TGTGCAAGTCGCCTGCACAGGGGCCCCTACACTGAAGCTTTCTTT

j_call: TRBJ1-1
cdr3_length: 11
d_call: NA
v_call: TRBV29-1
clone_size: NA
cdr3_aa: CSVRYRDGAFF
cdr3_nt: TGCAGCGTCCGCTACAGGGATGGAGCTTTCTTT

j_call: TRBJ1-2
cdr3_length: 12
d_call: TRBD1
v_call: TRBV29-1
clone_size: NA
cdr3_aa: CSVETGYYGYTF
cdr3_nt: TGCAGCGTTGAGACAGGGTACTATGGCTACACCTTC

j_call: TRBJ2-7
cdr3_length: 11
d_call: NA
v_call: TRBV28
clone_size: few
cdr3_aa: CASSLVHEQYF
cdr3_nt: TGTGCCAGCAGTTTAGTCCACGAGCAGTACTTC

j_call: TRBJ2-4
cdr3_length: 15
d_call: NA
v_call: TRBV7-2
clone_size: NA
cdr3_aa: CASSSGLTRGAIQYF
cdr3_nt: TGTGCCAGCAGCTCGGGACTAACCCGGGGGGCCATTCAGTACTTC

j_call: TRBJ2-5
cdr3_length: 14
d_call: NA
v_call: TRBV2
clone_size: NA
cdr3_aa: CASSEKGIQETQYF
cdr3_nt: TGTGCCAGCAGTGAAAAAGGGATCCAAGAGACCCAGTACTTC

j_call: TRBJ2-7
cdr3_length: 18
d_call: TRBD2
v_call: TRBV11-2
clone_size: NA
cdr3_aa: CASSSPLARLAETYEQYF
cdr3_nt: TGTGCCAGCAGCTCACCTCTGGCGCGCCTAGCGGAGACCTACGAGCAGTACTTC

j_call: TRBJ2-2
cdr3_length: 16
d_call: TRBD2
v_call: TRBV5-4
clone_size: NA
cdr3_aa: CALQQRREGPVGELFF
cdr3_nt: TGTGCCCTCCAGCAGCGGCGGGAGGGCCCTGTCGGGGAGCTGTTTTTT

j_call: TRBJ2-7
cdr3_length: 12
d_call: NA
v_call: TRBV7-9
clone_size: few
cdr3_aa: CATTGLESEQYF
cdr3_nt: TGTGCCACCACGGGCCTTGAGAGCGAGCAGTACTTC

j_call: TRBJ1-1
cdr3_length: 16
d_call: TRBD1
v_call: TRBV27
clone_size: NA
cdr3_aa: CASSSNRGRAFGEAFF
cdr3_nt: TGTGCCAGCAGTTCCAACAGGGGGAGAGCCTTCGGTGAAGCTTTCTTT

j_call: TRBJ1-1
cdr3_length: 11
d_call: NA
v_call: TRBV28
clone_size: once
cdr3_aa: CASQGGVGAFF
cdr3_nt: TGTGCCAGCCAGGGAGGGGTGGGAGCTTTCTTT

j_call: TRBJ2-5
cdr3_length: 15
d_call: NA
v_call: TRBV9
clone_size: NA
cdr3_aa: CASSARASAKETQYF
cdr3_nt: TGTGCCAGCAGCGCCAGGGCATCAGCTAAAGAGACCCAGTACTTC

j_call: TRBJ1-1
cdr3_length: 11
d_call: NA
v_call: TRBV19
clone_size: few
cdr3_aa: CASSLGDAAFF
cdr3_nt: TGTGCCAGTAGCCTTGGAGACGCGGCTTTCTTT

j_call: TRBJ1-5
cdr3_length: 16
d_call: TRBD1
v_call: TRBV2
clone_size: NA
cdr3_aa: CASSPGQGHSNQPQHF
cdr3_nt: TGTGCCAGCAGTCCGGGACAGGGACATAGCAATCAGCCCCAGCATTTT

j_call: TRBJ2-7
cdr3_length: 13
d_call: NA
v_call: TRBV27
clone_size: NA
cdr3_aa: CASSLGQTYEQYF
cdr3_nt: TGTGCCAGCAGTTTAGGTCAAACCTACGAGCAGTACTTC

j_call: TRBJ2-3
cdr3_length: 12
d_call: NA
v_call: TRBV7-9
clone_size: NA
cdr3_aa: CASSYGFDTQYF
cdr3_nt: TGTGCCAGCAGCTACGGGTTCGATACGCAGTATTTT

j_call: TRBJ1-1
cdr3_length: 15
d_call: NA
v_call: TRBV27
clone_size: NA
cdr3_aa: CASSPSVLPLTEAFF
cdr3_nt: TGTGCCAGCAGTCCCTCGGTCTTACCCCTCACTGAAGCTTTCTTT

j_call: TRBJ2-7
cdr3_length: 14
d_call: TRBD2
v_call: TRBV27
clone_size: NA
cdr3_aa: CASRISGRSYEQYF
cdr3_nt: TGTGCCAGCAGGATTAGCGGGAGGTCCTACGAGCAGTACTTC

j_call: TRBJ1-5
cdr3_length: 15
d_call: NA
v_call: TRBV19
clone_size: NA
cdr3_aa: CASSGRDNSNQPQHF
cdr3_nt: TGTGCCAGTAGTGGGCGGGACAATAGCAATCAGCCCCAGCATTTT

j_call: TRBJ1-2
cdr3_length: 14
d_call: NA
v_call: TRBV28
clone_size: NA
cdr3_aa: CASSFFVSSYGYTF
cdr3_nt: TGTGCCAGCAGTTTTTTCGTGAGCAGCTATGGCTACACCTTC

j_call: TRBJ1-1
cdr3_length: 14
d_call: NA
v_call: TRBV5-8
clone_size: NA
cdr3_aa: CASSAGTVNTEAFF
cdr3_nt: TGTGCCAGCAGCGCCGGGACGGTGAACACTGAAGCTTTCTTT

j_call: TRBJ2-1
cdr3_length: 17
d_call: NA
v_call: TRBV19
clone_size: NA
cdr3_aa: CASSIDLRLEGLNEQFF
cdr3_nt: TGTGCCAGTAGTATAGATCTTCGCCTAGAGGGGCTAAATGAGCAGTTCTTC

j_call: TRBJ2-2
cdr3_length: 11
d_call: NA
v_call: TRBV28
clone_size: NA
cdr3_aa: CASHETGELFF
cdr3_nt: TGTGCCAGCCACGAAACCGGGGAGCTGTTTTTT

j_call: TRBJ1-1
cdr3_length: 15
d_call: NA
v_call: TRBV10-3
clone_size: NA
cdr3_aa: CAIMGSAYMNTEAFF
cdr3_nt: TGTGCCATCATGGGCTCGGCATACATGAACACTGAAGCTTTCTTT

j_call: TRBJ2-7
cdr3_length: 12
d_call: NA
v_call: TRBV7-9
clone_size: NA
cdr3_aa: CASSLVIGEQYF
cdr3_nt: TGTGCCAGCAGCTTAGTTATCGGCGAGCAGTACTTC

j_call: TRBJ1-1
cdr3_length: 16
d_call: NA
v_call: TRBV19
clone_size: NA
cdr3_aa: CASMDLIRTKNTEAFF
cdr3_nt: TGTGCCAGTATGGACCTGATCCGGACTAAAAACACTGAAGCTTTCTTT

j_call: TRBJ1-5
cdr3_length: 15
d_call: TRBD1
v_call: TRBV2
clone_size: NA
cdr3_aa: CASSDRDRPHQPQHF
cdr3_nt: TGTGCCAGCAGCGACCGGGACAGGCCCCATCAGCCCCAGCATTTT

j_call: TRBJ2-6
cdr3_length: 16
d_call: NA
v_call: TRBV13
clone_size: NA
cdr3_aa: CASSAYGSSGANVLTF
cdr3_nt: TGTGCCAGCAGCGCATACGGGAGCTCTGGGGCCAACGTCCTGACTTTC

j_call: TRBJ1-5
cdr3_length: 13
d_call: NA
v_call: TRBV28
clone_size: few
cdr3_aa: CASTGPGVQPQHF
cdr3_nt: TGTGCCAGCACCGGGCCAGGGGTTCAGCCCCAGCATTTT

j_call: TRBJ1-4
cdr3_length: 15
d_call: NA
v_call: TRBV5-1
clone_size: NA
cdr3_aa: CASRISFGPNEKLFF
cdr3_nt: TGCGCCAGCCGTATTTCGTTCGGGCCGAATGAAAAACTGTTTTTT

j_call: TRBJ2-7
cdr3_length: 13
d_call: NA
v_call: TRBV9
clone_size: NA
cdr3_aa: CASSVGLLREQYF
cdr3_nt: TGTGCCAGCAGCGTAGGTCTTCTTCGCGAGCAGTACTTC

j_call: TRBJ1-2
cdr3_length: 15
d_call: TRBD1
v_call: TRBV7-9
clone_size: NA
cdr3_aa: CASSYPGQGNYGYTF
cdr3_nt: TGTGCCAGCAGCTACCCGGGACAGGGAAACTATGGCTACACCTTC

j_call: TRBJ2-3
cdr3_length: 13
d_call: NA
v_call: TRBV2
clone_size: NA
cdr3_aa: CASQRSSTDTQYF
cdr3_nt: TGTGCCAGCCAGCGGTCTAGCACAGATACGCAGTATTTT

j_call: TRBJ2-3
cdr3_length: 14
d_call: NA
v_call: TRBV4-1
clone_size: NA
cdr3_aa: CASSQGLATYTQYF
cdr3_nt: TGCGCCAGCAGCCAAGGGCTAGCGACGTATACGCAGTATTTT

j_call: TRBJ2-7
cdr3_length: 13
d_call: NA
v_call: TRBV27
clone_size: NA
cdr3_aa: CASSWAGAYEQYF
cdr3_nt: TGTGCCAGCAGTTGGGCCGGTGCCTACGAGCAGTACTTC

j_call: TRBJ1-5
cdr3_length: 15
d_call: NA
v_call: TRBV15
clone_size: NA
cdr3_aa: CATSGPGGENQPQHF
cdr3_nt: TGTGCCACCAGCGGCCCGGGGGGGGAGAATCAGCCCCAGCATTTT

j_call: TRBJ2-7
cdr3_length: 14
d_call: NA
v_call: TRBV15
clone_size: NA
cdr3_aa: CATSRGDGSYEQYF
cdr3_nt: TGTGCCACCAGCAGAGGGGACGGGAGCTACGAGCAGTACTTC

j_call: TRBJ2-1
cdr3_length: 18
d_call: NA
v_call: TRBV28
clone_size: NA
cdr3_aa: CASSVRGTVTGSYNEQFF
cdr3_nt: TGTGCCAGCAGCGTAAGAGGGACGGTTACCGGCTCCTACAATGAGCAGTTCTTC

j_call: TRBJ1-5
cdr3_length: 13
d_call: TRBD1
v_call: TRBV5-5
clone_size: NA
cdr3_aa: CASSDTGDQPQHF
cdr3_nt: TGTGCCAGCAGCGATACAGGGGATCAGCCCCAGCATTTT

j_call: TRBJ2-4
cdr3_length: 16
d_call: NA
v_call: TRBV6-1
clone_size: NA
cdr3_aa: CASSAGLRAARGIQYF
cdr3_nt: TGTGCCAGCAGTGCTGGCTTACGGGCCGCCCGGGGCATTCAGTACTTC

j_call: TRBJ2-7
cdr3_length: 14
d_call: NA
v_call: TRBV7-8
clone_size: NA
cdr3_aa: CASSLWRSSYEQYF
cdr3_nt: TGTGCCAGCAGCTTATGGCGGAGCTCCTACGAGCAGTACTTC

j_call: TRBJ2-1
cdr3_length: 17
d_call: TRBD2
v_call: TRBV9
clone_size: once
cdr3_aa: CASSGPSGRARDNEQFF
cdr3_nt: TGTGCCAGCAGTGGACCTAGCGGGAGGGCCAGGGACAATGAGCAGTTCTTC